This TCR beta chain emerged from a study of blood T cell repertoires in COVID-19 (dated by TCRdb to 2020 to 2022). Context from the whole study: The collaborator samples originated in the United States, Italy and Spain and spanned the acute and convalescent phases of COVID-19. Sample metadata almost always included a de-identified subject ID, COVID-19 status, age in years and sex. A freely available public database, intended as a resource for researchers studying the immune response to SARS-CoV-2, is where the repertoires were released. Where available, HLA class I and class II types were taken from metadata supplied by the sample provider and were not determined by assay-based typing. The prospective study material was composed of cDNA or gDNA derived from T cells, B-cell-depleted T cells, or PBMCs. The samples were drawn from two sources: the first 160 participants of the ongoing ImmuneRACE study, and over 1,000 subjects contributed by 6 global collaborators. Subjects who had been exposed to COVID-19, were actively infected with it, or had recovered from it provided the deeply sampled blood TCRbeta repertoires that made up the dataset. Findings and caveats that apply to the study as a whole: How much clinical and demographic metadata was included differed by source and by participant, and the metadata was provided uncurated.

V and J are truncated by 0 bases and 5 bases respectively, leaving an intervening sequence of 13 bases. From the cysteine through the phenylalanine, the CDR3 covers 15 amino acids. Of the read, only the CDR3 DNA is kept; its 45 bases are in frame from base 1. Via the germline V gene, CDR1 is SGHAT and CDR2 FQNNGV. TCRbeta CDR3 regions were amplified from genomic DNA using the immunoSEQ Assay, a bias-controlled multiplex PCR. In the source study's methods: Nucleated cell counts per sample were estimated from amplification of reference gene primers within the assay. Sequence reads were collapsed and filtered to measure the absolute abundance of every unique TCRbeta CDR3 rearrangement. For each sample, productive Simpson clonality was calculated as the square root of Simpson's diversity index across productive rearrangements. Entries here come from immuneACCESS through TCRdb and include only in-frame sequences with V and J called. Some clones fail to appear in such tables; in the studies checked, an unresolved V gene covers under half of the shortfall, and the cause of the remainder is unknown. D and trimming were read from the DNA, whereas the V and J calls and clone size are those reported in that table. This sample lists approximately 90,000 clones; about 85% were detected once. About an eighth of the sample is held by the ten biggest clonotypes.

As for this clone: This receptor's antigen is unknown. Per-base quality was not reported, and no clone a single base away is much larger than it.

Collaborating institutions collected whole blood in K2EDTA tubes following their own protocols. For TCRbeta analysis, collaborators shipped samples as frozen whole blood, isolated PBMCs, or DNA extracted from either of those sample types. The sequencing sample was made of peripheral blood. This sequence originates from a human donor in a cohort sampled during active COVID-19. The chain couples TRBV11-2 to TRBJ2-5, with the D gene call left open. The CDR3 amino acid sequence is: CASSLELGHKETQYF. The nucleotides read TGTGCCAGCAGCTTAGAGCTTGGGCACAAGGAGACCCAGTACTTC. With the rest looked up from the reference TRBV11-2 and TRBJ2-5 genes rather than sequenced, the full variable domain is EAGVAQSPRYKIIEKRQSVAFWCNPISGHATLYWYQQILGQGPKLLIQFQNNGVVDDSQLPKDRFSAERLKGVDSTLKIQPAKLEDSAVYLCASSLELGHKETQYFGPGTRLLVL.